Shown below are 17 T cell receptor beta chains from a single sample sequenced in a study of blood T cells in healthy people across ages. It was with a sample-barcoded 5' primer and a J-beta primer mix that a second PCR of about 7 to 12 cycles was run. MiXCR, run by TCRdb on the 5' RACE reads, gives a single entry per CDR3 protein. Of 600,000 to 650,000 distinct CDR3 sequences detected, under 70% appear once; the ten largest clones hold over 30%. Sequenced material: blood. Receptors were obtained from a man aged 55 to 70 in good health.

This clonotype has a handful of counts. The gene calls are TRBV12-3 or TRBV12-4 and TRBJ2-5; 8 bases align to TRBD2. J was trimmed by 1 base and V by 8 bases; bases with no gene match: 6. CDR3 length: 14 residues. For the CDR3, the DNA is TGTGCCAGCCGTTCTGGGACTAGCCAAGAGACCCAGTACTTC. Its translation is CASRSGTSQETQYF.

The chain joins TRBV15 to TRBJ2-5; D might be TRBD1 (5 bases). The CDR3 extends over 19 amino acids. Trimming left V 4 bases short and J 3 bases short, with 27 bases between. CDR1 and CDR2 (germline): LNHNV, YYDKDF (reference sequence). In DNA, the CDR3 is TGTGCCACCAGCAACATTCTTGCTCTGGGCAGGGATAGGAAAGAGACCCAGTACTTC. Translation: CATSNILALGRDRKETQYF. Using reference TRBV15 and TRBJ2-5 for the parts outside the CDR3, the full variable domain is DAMVIQNPRYQVTQFGKPVTLSCSQTLNHNVMYWYQQKSSQAPKLLFHYYDKDFNNEADTPDNFQSRRPNTSFCFLDIRSPGLGDTAMYLCATSNILALGRDRKETQYFGPGTRLLVL.

The V gene is TRBV18, the J gene TRBJ2-3; D may be TRBD2 (5 bases). The V end was cut by 0 bases, the J end by 3 bases, with 10 bases between. The CDR3 spans 15 residues. Germline V gives CDR1 KGHSH, CDR2 LQKENI. The CDR3: CASSPPERATDTQYF. The DNA of the CDR3 is TGTGCCAGCTCACCACCGGAGAGGGCAACAGATACGCAGTATTTT.

V usage is TRBV29-1 and J usage is TRBJ1-2, with 8 positions matching TRBD1. Germline V gives CDR1 SQVTM, CDR2 ANQGSEA. Trimming cost V 4 bases and J 6 bases; bases outside gene matches: 7. This CDR3 contains 13 residues. CDR3 in amino acids: CSVGRDRQDGYTF. For the CDR3, the DNA is TGCAGCGTTGGCCGGGACAGGCAGGATGGCTACACCTTC.

V is TRBV7-2 and J is TRBJ2-1, with D perhaps assigned TRBD1 or TRBD2 (6 bases each). In germline, CDR1 is SGHTA, CDR2 FQGNSA. This CDR3 spans 12 amino acids. V lost 4 bases, J lost 12 bases, and 13 bases lay in between. The CDR3 protein is CASSSPGDSQFF. In nucleotides, the CDR3 is TGTGCCAGCAGCTCCCCAGGGGACTCGCAGTTCTTC.

The chain carries TRBV20-1 and TRBJ1-6, with D possibly TRBD1 on 6 matching bases. There are 14 residues in the CDR3. Germline V CDR1 and CDR2: DFQATT, SNEGSKA (reference sequence). Trimming removed 5 bases at V and 10 bases at J, with 18 bases between. CDR3 DNA sequence: TGCAGTGCTGAGGGGGGCCGAAACCAGTCACCCCTCCACTTT. It is translated as CSAEGGRNQSPLHF.

This clonotype was found a few times. The chain uses TRBV6-6 and TRBJ1-2, with a possible D match to TRBD1 (6 bases). In germline, CDR1 is MNHNY, CDR2 SVGAGI (reference sequence). V lost 2 bases, J lost 2 bases, and 15 bases lay in between. The CDR3 is 16 residues long. The CDR3 reads CASSYEGVHPNYGYTF. In DNA form, the CDR3 reads TGTGCCAGCAGTTACGAGGGGGTACACCCCAACTATGGCTACACCTTC.

This chain uses TRBV20-1 with TRBJ2-5; TRBD2 matches at 7 bases. The CDR3 is made up of 17 amino acids. CDR1 and CDR2 (germline): DFQATT, SNEGSKA (reference sequence). V lost 3 bases, J lost 2 bases, and 15 bases stayed unmatched. The CDR3 DNA sequence: TGCAGTGCTAGTGGGTGGGCGAAGCGGGGTGCACAAGAGACCCAGTACTTC. Translating it yields CSASGWAKRGAQETQYF.

V usage is TRBV6-6 and J usage is TRBJ2-5, with a weak D call TRBD2 (5 bases). V was cut by 7 bases and J by 6 bases, with 21 bases left in between. The germline CDR1 and CDR2 sequences are MNHNY and SVGAGI (reference sequence). This CDR3 has 15 residues. The CDR3 sequence is CASMERYASGKTQYF. The CDR3 DNA sequence: TGTGCCAGCATGGAGCGGTACGCGTCGGGGAAGACCCAGTACTTC.

CDR3 bases: TGCGCCAGCAGGCCCCCGGACAGGCCATCCTACGAGCAGTACTTC. Encoded protein: CASRPPDRPSYEQYF. The chain joins TRBV5-1 to TRBJ2-7, with 7 positions matching TRBD1. This CDR3 is built from 15 residues. Germline values: CDR1 SGHRS, CDR2 YFSETQ. The trim removed 5 bases at V and 1 base at J, leaving 9 bases unmatched. Using reference TRBV5-1 and TRBJ2-7 for the parts outside the CDR3, the full variable domain is KAGVTQTPRYLIKTRGQQVTLSCSPISGHRSVSWYQQTPGQGLQFLFEYFSETQRNKGNFPGRFSGRQFSNSRSEMNVSTLELGDSALYLCASRPPDRPSYEQYFGPGTRLTVT.

The chain carries TRBV18 and TRBJ2-7; 7 bases match TRBD1. The germline V gene encodes CDR1 KGHSH and CDR2 LQKENI. V dropped 4 bases and J dropped 2; count of bases not matched to a gene: 5. This CDR3 has 14 amino acids. The DNA for the CDR3 is TGTGCCAGCTCACAAGGACAGGCCCCCTACGAGCAGTACTTC. Its protein product is CASSQGQAPYEQYF.

This chain joins TRBV5-1 and TRBJ2-1; the D gene is possibly TRBD1 (6 bases). Germline CDR1 is SGHRS and CDR2 is YFSETQ. This CDR3 is 14 amino acids long. V lost 5 bases to trimming and J lost 6 bases, with 15 bases between them. This CDR3 reads CASSIAGAINEQFF. Written as DNA, the CDR3 is TGCGCCAGCAGTATTGCAGGGGCCATCAATGAGCAGTTCTTC.

This clonotype has ten or more counts. V usage is TRBV29-1 and J usage is TRBJ2-7; a possible D gene is TRBD2 (5 bases). CDR3 length: 16 residues. Per the germline V gene, CDR1 is SQVTM and CDR2 is ANQGSEA. The ends were cut back, 6 bases at V and 0 bases at J, with 21 bases in the middle. The CDR3 nucleotides are TGCAGCGTCGTTCCCGGTGGGAGCGTGAGCTCCTACGAGCAGTACTTC. Translating it yields CSVVPGGSVSSYEQYF.

The rearrangement uses TRBV6-5 and TRBJ2-7; the D call may be TRBD1 or TRBD2 (6 bases each). Between the trimmed V and J ends, which lost 4 bases and 7 bases, there was a span of 23 bases. Germline V lookup: CDR1 MNHEY, CDR2 SVGAGI. The CDR3 has 16 residues. CDR3 nucleotide sequence: TGTGCCAGCAGTTCCACCGGAGGGGGGTTGCCTTATGAGCAGTACTTC. It is translated as CASSSTGGGLPYEQYF.

This chain connects TRBV11-2 to TRBJ2-4; D uncertain. V lost 1 base and J 5 bases, leaving 3 bases between the germline ends. There are 12 residues in the CDR3. Germline CDR1 is SGHAT and CDR2 is FQNNGV. In nucleotides, the CDR3 is TGTGCCAGCAGCTTAGTACAAAACATTCAGTACTTC. Amino acids: CASSLVQNIQYF.

J is TRBJ2-5 and V is TRBV7-2; weak D call: TRBD2 (7 bases). The CDR3 covers 15 residues. Trimming took 1 base from V and 5 from J, leaving 14 bases between them. Germline CDR1 reads SGHTA; CDR2 reads FQGNSA. The chain's CDR3 is CASSLVVGGRETQYF. In nucleotides, the CDR3 is TGTGCCAGCAGCTTAGTTGTGGGGGGGCGTGAGACCCAGTACTTC.

About this clonotype itself: A much larger clone sits a single nucleotide away, making a read error possible. This sequence joins TRBV6-6 and TRBJ2-5, with D unclear. The germline CDR1 and CDR2 sequences are MNHNY and SVGAGI (reference sequence). The CDR3 loop spans 12 amino acids. V lost 7 bases to trimming and J lost 0 bases, with 6 bases between them. This chain's CDR3 is CASNRDQETQYF. CDR3 sequence (DNA): TGTGCCAGCAACCGGGACCAAGAGACCCAGTACTTC.